This entry lists 30 T cell receptor beta chains sequenced from one sample in a study of identical twins. TCRdb re-called the 5' RACE reads through MiXCR, storing one row per CDR3 protein. The data hold 1.5 million or so distinct CDR3 sequences, with under 35% observed a single time. The sequencing input was cord blood. These receptors came from a newborn girl in good health.

This chain links TRBV18 with TRBJ2-2; D is perhaps TRBD2 (7 bases). The germline CDR1 and CDR2 sequences are KGHSH and LQKENI. The CDR3 covers 14 residues. Trimming shortened V by 3 bases and J by 6 bases, and 11 bases separated the two germline ends. In DNA, the CDR3 is TGTGCCAGCTCACCGTCCGGGGGGCCCGGGGAGCTGTTTTTT. Residues: CASSPSGGPGELFF.

This clonotype was detected a few times. This chain links TRBV2 with TRBJ2-1, with a weak D call TRBD2 (5 bases). V was pared by 6 bases and J by 15 bases, with 21 bases between. Germline loops: CDR1 SNHLY, CDR2 FYNNEI. This CDR3 spans 13 amino acids. The CDR3 region has the DNA TGTGCCAGCAGCGAAACCGGGGTCTGGAATTCGTTCTTC. Translated: CASSETGVWNSFF.

V usage is TRBV2 and J usage is TRBJ2-2; 11 positions match TRBD2. The CDR3 is made up of 13 amino acids. Germline assignment: CDR1 SNHLY and CDR2 FYNNEI. V dropped 9 bases and J dropped 5; count of bases not matched to a gene: 2. The CDR3, as DNA: TGTGCCAGGACTAGCGGGGCGACCGGGGAGCTGTTTTTT. It is translated as CARTSGATGELFF.

There are many counts of this clonotype. This chain links TRBV29-1 with TRBJ2-3, with D possibly being TRBD1 (5 bases). V was clipped by 2 bases and J by 0 bases, with 9 bases between them. The CDR3 is 14 residues long. CDR1 SQVTM and CDR2 ANQGSEA come from the germline V gene. The CDR3 is CSVERTLSTDTQYF. Here the CDR3 DNA reads TGCAGCGTTGAACGGACACTTAGCACAGATACGCAGTATTTT.

The chain combines TRBV7-9 with TRBJ1-5, with 11 bases matching TRBD1. This CDR3 has 17 amino acids. Germline CDR1 is SEHNR and CDR2 is FQNEAQ (reference sequence). The ends lost 8 bases at V and 2 bases at J; junction bases unmatched: 11. CDR3 sequence: CASLDRGPKQGNQPQHF. CDR3 in DNA: TGTGCCAGCTTGGACAGGGGGCCCAAACAGGGCAATCAGCCCCAGCATTTT.

Remarks on this clonotype: A much larger clone differs by one base, so this may be a read error. V and J are TRBV10-3 and TRBJ1-2; D is uncertain. The CDR3 contains 15 residues. The germline V gene encodes CDR1 ENHRY and CDR2 SYGVKD. V was cut by 2 bases and J by 2 bases, with 12 bases left in between. CDR3 amino acids: CAISEARHPNYGYTF. The CDR3 DNA sequence: TGTGCCATCAGTGAGGCGAGACATCCCAACTATGGCTACACCTTC.

This clonotype turned up a few times. CDR3 bases: TGCAGTGCTAGGCTAGTTGGGGGCAATGAGCAGTTCTTC. Amino acids: CSARLVGGNEQFF. This rearrangement joins TRBV20-1 to TRBJ2-1, with D perhaps TRBD1 or TRBD2 (5 bases each). Per germline, CDR1 DFQATT and CDR2 SNEGSKA (reference sequence). V lost 3 bases, J lost 6 bases, and 12 bases lay in between. There are 13 residues in the CDR3.

V is TRBV20-1 and J is TRBJ1-1, with TRBD1 matching 8 bases. V was pared by 3 bases and J by 5 bases, with 2 bases of the junction left unmatched. Germline V lookup: CDR1 DFQATT, CDR2 SNEGSKA (reference sequence). CDR3 size: 12 residues. The CDR3 region has the DNA TGCAGTGCTAGCCAGGGGGCGACTGAAGCTTTCTTT. Its translation: CSASQGATEAFF.

The chain is built from TRBV19 and TRBJ2-1; the D is unclear. Germline-derived CDR1 and CDR2 are LNHDA and SQIVND (reference sequence). Trimming removed 7 bases from V and 9 bases from J, with 10 bases in between. The CDR3 length is 11 residues. CDR3 amino acids: CASIDLGEQFF. DNA of the CDR3: TGTGCCAGTATCGATCTGGGTGAGCAGTTCTTC.

This clonotype has just a few counts. The chain couples TRBV5-1 to TRBJ2-3; TRBD2 might be the D (6 bases). Germline V gene data show CDR1 as SGHRS and CDR2 as YFSETQ. This CDR3 contains 15 residues. V was cut by 3 bases and J by 2 bases, with 13 bases left in between. CDR3 sequence (DNA): TGCGCCAGCAGCTGGGACTCCAGGGCCACAGATACGCAGTATTTT. Its protein product is CASSWDSRATDTQYF.

The chain combines TRBV6-1 with TRBJ1-2; the D is unclear. Germline V gene sequence: CDR1 MNHNS, CDR2 SASEGT. The CDR3 has 13 amino acids. V was shortened by 8 bases and J by 4 bases, with 14 bases between the two germline ends. Here the CDR3 DNA reads TGTGCCAGCGGGTGGAGGGATTTCTATGGCTACACCTTC. Its translation: CASGWRDFYGYTF.

This clonotype was observed at least ten times. The chain links TRBV5-1 to TRBJ1-2; tentatively, D is TRBD1 (5 bases). The CDR3 sequence is 13 residues long. CDR1 SGHRS and CDR2 YFSETQ come from the germline V gene. V was clipped by 4 bases and J by 5 bases, with 12 bases between them. In DNA form, the CDR3 reads TGCGCCAGCAGCGGGGCGAGCCTGTATGGCTACACCTTC. This gives the protein CASSGASLYGYTF.

Points on this clonotype: A read error is possible here, since a much larger clone lies one base away. The chain carries TRBV29-1 and TRBJ2-5; the D gene is possibly TRBD1 (5 bases). Germline values: CDR1 SQVTM, CDR2 ANQGSEA. The germline V and J ends were trimmed by 5 bases and 11 bases, with 21 bases remaining between them. The CDR3 is 13 amino acids. CDR3 in amino acids: CSVNFGARGEQYF. CDR3 coding DNA: TGCAGCGTTAATTTTGGGGCTCGAGGAGAGCAGTACTTC.

The chain uses TRBV3-1 and TRBJ1-2; no firm D call. The CDR3 sequence is 13 residues long. Per the germline V gene, CDR1 is LGHDT and CDR2 is YNNKEL (reference sequence). The germline V and J ends were trimmed by 2 bases and 3 bases, with 7 bases remaining between them. CDR3 sequence reads: CASSQLRYYGYTF. The CDR3, as DNA: TGTGCCAGCAGCCAACTTCGGTACTATGGCTACACCTTC.

J is TRBJ2-4 and V is TRBV13, with 10 bases matching TRBD2. Germline trimming cut 4 bases from V and 2 bases from J; bases unmatched to any gene: 8. This CDR3 is built from 17 residues. Germline V gene data show CDR1 as PRHDT and CDR2 as FYEKMQ (reference sequence). CDR3 DNA: TGTGCCAGCAGCTACCGGACTAGCGGATTAACCAAAAACATTCAGTACTTC. Encoded protein: CASSYRTSGLTKNIQYF.

The gene calls are TRBV5-1 and TRBJ1-1; TRBD1 matches at 8 bases. Germline V gene lookup returns CDR1 SGHRS and CDR2 YFSETQ. The V and J ends lost 3 bases and 1 base, in that order; junction bases with no gene match: 8. CDR3 length: 16 residues. The CDR3 is CASSSQGARGNTEAFF. In nucleotides, the CDR3 is TGCGCCAGCAGCTCCCAGGGGGCGCGGGGGAACACTGAAGCTTTCTTT.

This clonotype occurred a few times. The V and J genes are TRBV25-1 and TRBJ1-1; D gene uncertain. The CDR3 is made up of 14 amino acids. Per the germline V gene, CDR1 is MGHDK and CDR2 is SYGVNS. V shed 2 bases and J shed 2 bases, with 9 bases lying between them. This chain's CDR3 is CASSERKGNTEAFF. In DNA form, the CDR3 reads TGTGCCAGCAGTGAACGTAAAGGCAACACTGAAGCTTTCTTT.

This chain connects TRBV6-2 or TRBV6-3 to TRBJ2-3; TRBD2 matches 12 bases. V lost 3 bases, J lost 8 bases, and 18 bases stayed unmatched. The CDR3 consists of 19 residues. CDR1 MNHEY and CDR2 SVGEGT come from the germline V gene. In DNA form, the CDR3 reads TGTGCCAGCAGTTATACCATGCGGGCCGGGACTAGCGGGCTCGGTACGCAGTATTTT. It yields the protein CASSYTMRAGTSGLGTQYF.

This clonotype showed up just a few times. This chain joins TRBV12-5 and TRBJ2-1, with 8 bases that match TRBD1. Germline CDR1 LGHNT, CDR2 FRNRAP. The trim removed 5 bases at V and 5 bases at J, leaving 8 bases unmatched. The CDR3 is 15 amino acids. CDR3 amino acids: CASGLLDRGDNEQFF. DNA of the CDR3: TGTGCTAGTGGTCTACTAGACAGGGGTGACAATGAGCAGTTCTTC.

This clonotype was found a few times. V and J are TRBV5-1 and TRBJ2-5; D ambiguous. TRBJ2-7 matches the DNA end more closely, so the J call is doubtful. The CDR3 is made up of 15 amino acids. Germline assignment: CDR1 SGHRS and CDR2 YFSETQ. CDR3 nucleotides: TGCGCCAGCAGACTGACGTCCTCCCAAAAGATCGAGCAGTACTTC. This translates into CASRLTSSQKIEQYF.

The chain uses TRBV6-2 or TRBV6-3 and TRBJ2-2, with D unresolved. The V end lost 2 bases, the J end lost 2 bases, and 12 bases lay between the germline ends. The length of the CDR3 is 16 residues. Germline CDR1 reads MNHEY; CDR2 reads SVGEGT. In DNA, the CDR3 is TGTGCCAGCAGTTACGGGTTGATCAGTAACACCGGGGAGCTGTTTTTT. This codes for CASSYGLISNTGELFF.

This clonotype was detected only a few times. V usage is TRBV21-1 and J usage is TRBJ2-7; the table's TRBD1 call for D was not verified on the DNA. TRBV21-1 is a pseudogene. This CDR3 region has 16 residues. The DNA of the CDR3 is TGTGCCAGCAGCAAAGGTTACGGGGCTGGGCCCTACGAGCAGTACTTC. The encoded protein is CASSKGYGAGPYEQYF.

This clonotype appeared a few times. This chain uses TRBV29-1 with TRBJ1-1, with D unresolved. There are 13 residues in the CDR3. V was trimmed by 4 bases and J by 0 bases, leaving 9 bases between them. Germline V gives CDR1 SQVTM, CDR2 ANQGSEA. CDR3 bases: TGCAGCGTTGCGTCCAGGATGAACACTGAAGCTTTCTTT. It translates to CSVASRMNTEAFF.

The chain recombines TRBV20-1 with TRBJ2-3; 9 bases are a match to TRBD2. This CDR3 comprises 15 residues. With V trimmed by 3 bases and J by 1 base, 5 bases remained unmatched. Germline assignment: CDR1 DFQATT and CDR2 SNEGSKA (reference sequence). The CDR3 is CSASRSSGGTDTQYF. The CDR3 region has the DNA TGCAGTGCTAGCCGCTCTAGCGGGGGCACAGATACGCAGTATTTT.

There are a few counts of this clonotype. The J gene is TRBJ1-2, the V gene TRBV20-1; TRBD1 aligns across 7 bases. The CDR3 loop spans 13 amino acids. From germline, CDR1 is DFQATT and CDR2 SNEGSKA (reference sequence). Unmatched junction bases numbered 7, after V lost 5 bases and J lost 4 bases. In DNA form, the CDR3 reads TGCAGTGCTCTACCGACAGGGTCCTATGGCTACACCTTC. Its protein is CSALPTGSYGYTF.

This clonotype was seen a handful of times. The CDR3 sequence is CASSFGIGGNEQFF. In DNA form, the CDR3 reads TGTGCCAGCAGTTTTGGGATTGGGGGGAATGAGCAGTTCTTC. This rearrangement joins TRBV28 to TRBJ2-1; possibly TRBD2 for D (6 bases). The V gene lost 3 bases and the J gene lost 7 bases, with 13 bases spanning the gap. Germline V gene lookup returns CDR1 MDHEN and CDR2 SYDVKM. The CDR3 extends over 14 amino acids.

The V gene is TRBV5-1, the J gene TRBJ1-1; D is undetermined. Germline assignment: CDR1 SGHRS and CDR2 YFSETQ. The CDR3 length is 15 residues. With 0 bases removed from V and 5 bases from J, the gap between germline ends came to 14 bases. This CDR3 reads CASSLAVGRGTEAFF. In DNA form, the CDR3 reads TGCGCCAGCAGCTTGGCCGTGGGAAGAGGGACTGAAGCTTTCTTT.

J is TRBJ2-3 and V is TRBV27; maybe TRBD2 (5 bases). The V and J ends lost 8 bases and 6 bases respectively, with 12 bases between them. The CDR3 has 12 residues. Germline CDR1 and CDR2: MNHEY and SMNVEV (reference sequence). CDR3 region: CASGPPGDTQYF. In nucleotides, the CDR3 is TGTGCCAGCGGTCCACCGGGGGATACGCAGTATTTT.

Only a few counts were recorded for this clonotype. The chain combines TRBV2 with TRBJ1-4, with a weak D call TRBD1 (6 bases). V lost 2 bases, J lost 2 bases, and 12 bases lay in between. In germline, CDR1 is SNHLY, CDR2 FYNNEI. The CDR3 is 16 residues long. For the CDR3, the DNA is TGTGCCAGCAGTGAATCGGGGGCGCGGACTAATGAAAAACTGTTTTTT. Translated: CASSESGARTNEKLFF.

The gene calls are TRBV20-1 and TRBJ2-3; D is perhaps TRBD2 (5 bases). V was cut by 4 bases and J by 4 bases, with 9 bases left in between. The CDR3 is made up of 12 amino acids. The germline CDR1 and CDR2 sequences are DFQATT and SNEGSKA (reference sequence). CDR3 loop: CSAKGSPDTQYF. The CDR3 coding sequence is TGCAGTGCTAAAGGGAGCCCAGATACGCAGTATTTT.